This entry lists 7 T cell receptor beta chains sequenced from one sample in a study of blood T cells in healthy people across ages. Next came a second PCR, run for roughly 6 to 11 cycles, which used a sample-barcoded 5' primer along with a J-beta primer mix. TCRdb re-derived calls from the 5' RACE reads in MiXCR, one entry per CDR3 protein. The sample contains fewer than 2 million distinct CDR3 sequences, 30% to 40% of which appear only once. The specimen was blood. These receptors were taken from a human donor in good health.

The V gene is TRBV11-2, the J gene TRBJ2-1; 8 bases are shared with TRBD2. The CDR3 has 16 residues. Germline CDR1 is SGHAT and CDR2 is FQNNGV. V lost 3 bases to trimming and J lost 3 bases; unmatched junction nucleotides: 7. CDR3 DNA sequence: TGTGCCAGCAGCTTCACGGGGGGGCAGGACTACAATGAGCAGTTCTTC. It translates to CASSFTGGQDYNEQFF.

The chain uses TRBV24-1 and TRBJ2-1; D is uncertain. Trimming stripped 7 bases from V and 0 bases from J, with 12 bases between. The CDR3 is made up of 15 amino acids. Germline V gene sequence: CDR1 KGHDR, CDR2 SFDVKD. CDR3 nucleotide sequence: TGTGCCACCAGCGCCAAAGCCCCCTCCTACAATGAGCAGTTCTTC. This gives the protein CATSAKAPSYNEQFF.

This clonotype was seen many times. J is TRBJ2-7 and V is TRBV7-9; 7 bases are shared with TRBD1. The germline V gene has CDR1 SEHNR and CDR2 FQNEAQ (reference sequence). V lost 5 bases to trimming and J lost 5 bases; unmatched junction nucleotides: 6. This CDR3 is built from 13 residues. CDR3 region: CASSPSGGNEQYF. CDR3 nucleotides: TGTGCCAGCAGCCCCTCAGGGGGAAACGAGCAGTACTTC.

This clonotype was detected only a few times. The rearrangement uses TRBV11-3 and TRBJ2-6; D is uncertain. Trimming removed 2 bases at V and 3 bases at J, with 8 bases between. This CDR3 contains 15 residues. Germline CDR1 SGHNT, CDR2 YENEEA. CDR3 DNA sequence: TGTGCCAGCAGCTTAAGTTATTTTGGGGCCAACGTCCTGACTTTC. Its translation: CASSLSYFGANVLTF.

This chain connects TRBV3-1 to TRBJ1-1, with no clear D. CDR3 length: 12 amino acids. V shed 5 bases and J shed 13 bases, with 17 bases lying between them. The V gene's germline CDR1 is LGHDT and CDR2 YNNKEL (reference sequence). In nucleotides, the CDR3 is TGTGCCAGCAGCAAGGATGGGAAGTGGGGTTTCTTT. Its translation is CASSKDGKWGFF.

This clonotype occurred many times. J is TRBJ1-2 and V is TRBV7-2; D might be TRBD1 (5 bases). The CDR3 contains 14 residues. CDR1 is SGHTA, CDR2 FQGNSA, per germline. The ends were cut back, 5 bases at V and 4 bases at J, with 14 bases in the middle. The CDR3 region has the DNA TGTGCCAGCAGCAGCAGGGACGGAACCTATGGCTACACCTTC. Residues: CASSSRDGTYGYTF.

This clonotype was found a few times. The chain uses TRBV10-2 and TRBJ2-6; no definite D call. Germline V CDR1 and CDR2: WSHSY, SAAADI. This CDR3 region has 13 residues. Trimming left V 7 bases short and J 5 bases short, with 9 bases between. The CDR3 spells CASKVTRANVLTF. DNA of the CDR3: TGCGCCAGCAAAGTAACCAGGGCCAACGTCCTGACTTTC.